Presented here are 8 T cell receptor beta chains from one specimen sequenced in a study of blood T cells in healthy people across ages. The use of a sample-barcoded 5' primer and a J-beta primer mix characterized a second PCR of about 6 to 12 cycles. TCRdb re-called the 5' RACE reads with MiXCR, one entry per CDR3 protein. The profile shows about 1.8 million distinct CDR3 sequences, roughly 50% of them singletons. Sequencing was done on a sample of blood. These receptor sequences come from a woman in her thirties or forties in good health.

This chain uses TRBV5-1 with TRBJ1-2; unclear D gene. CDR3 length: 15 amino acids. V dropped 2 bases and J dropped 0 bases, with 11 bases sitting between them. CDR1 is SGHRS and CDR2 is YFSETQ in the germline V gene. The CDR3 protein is CASSLVHSTNYGYTF. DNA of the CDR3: TGCGCCAGCAGCTTAGTCCACAGCACTAACTATGGCTACACCTTC.

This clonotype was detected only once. The CDR3 sequence is CASSWTGGRNEQFF. CDR3 in DNA: TGTGCCAGCAGTTGGACAGGGGGCCGGAATGAGCAGTTCTTC. The rearrangement uses TRBV12-3 or TRBV12-4 and TRBJ2-1, with 11 positions matching TRBD1. This CDR3 contains 14 residues. The junction had 3 bases not matched to a gene; V was cut back by 4 bases and J by 7 bases.

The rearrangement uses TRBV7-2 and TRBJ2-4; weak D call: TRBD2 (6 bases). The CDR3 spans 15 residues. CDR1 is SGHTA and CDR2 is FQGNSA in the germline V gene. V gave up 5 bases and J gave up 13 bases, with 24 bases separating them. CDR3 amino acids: CASSKLGTEVREQYF. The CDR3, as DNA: TGTGCCAGCAGCAAATTAGGGACTGAAGTAAGAGAGCAGTACTTC.

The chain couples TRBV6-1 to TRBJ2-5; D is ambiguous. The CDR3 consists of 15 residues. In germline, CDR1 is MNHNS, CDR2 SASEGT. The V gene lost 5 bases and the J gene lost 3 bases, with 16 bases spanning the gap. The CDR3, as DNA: TGTGCCAGCAGTCCCGTAGGACGGGTTAAAGAGACCCAGTACTTC. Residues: CASSPVGRVKETQYF.

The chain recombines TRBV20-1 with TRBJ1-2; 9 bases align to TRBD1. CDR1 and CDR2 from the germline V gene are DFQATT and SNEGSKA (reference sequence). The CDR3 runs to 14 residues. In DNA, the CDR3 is TGCAGCGCACCAGAGACAGGGGGGTACTATGGCTACACCTTC. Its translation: CSAPETGGYYGYTF.

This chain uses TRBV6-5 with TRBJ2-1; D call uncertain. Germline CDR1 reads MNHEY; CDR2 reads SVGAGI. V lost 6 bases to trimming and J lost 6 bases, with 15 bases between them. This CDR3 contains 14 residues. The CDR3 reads CASRSLGSGNEQFF. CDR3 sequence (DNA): TGTGCCAGCAGGTCACTGGGTTCCGGCAATGAGCAGTTCTTC.

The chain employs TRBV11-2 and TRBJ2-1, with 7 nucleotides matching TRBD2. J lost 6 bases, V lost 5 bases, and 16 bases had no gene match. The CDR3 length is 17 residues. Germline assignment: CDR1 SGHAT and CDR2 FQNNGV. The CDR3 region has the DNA TGTGCCAGCAGCCCCTTTCTGCTAAGCGGGGTCTTCAATGAGCAGTTCTTC. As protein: CASSPFLLSGVFNEQFF.

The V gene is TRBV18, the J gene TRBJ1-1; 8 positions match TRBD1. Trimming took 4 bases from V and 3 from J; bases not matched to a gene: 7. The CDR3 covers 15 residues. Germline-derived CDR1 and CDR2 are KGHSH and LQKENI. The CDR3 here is CASSQIGTGDTEAFF. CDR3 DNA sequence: TGTGCCAGCTCACAAATAGGGACAGGCGACACTGAAGCTTTCTTT.